This record concerns one TCR beta chain sequence. Measured with immunoSEQ multiplex PCR; TCRdb has only the in-frame clones, and not every one. The table lists roughly 180,000 clones, over 70% of them singletons. This sample was included in a study of blood T cell repertoires in COVID-19. The sequenced sample consisted of PBMCs or T cells enriched from blood (not recorded which). This receptor was identified in a woman in her sixties or seventies who had recovered from COVID-19.

Written as DNA, the CDR3 is TGTGCCAGCGAGGCTAGAAATCAGATAACGCAGTATTTT. Its translation: CASEARNQITQYF. V usage is TRBV7-3 and J usage is TRBJ2-3; D not resolved. V was clipped by 8 bases and J by 9 bases, with 18 bases between them. This CDR3 has 13 residues. Germline CDR1 SGHTA, CDR2 FQGTGA.